This is a list of T cell receptor beta chains from one sample in a study of T-cell reconstitution after alpha-beta-depleted transplantation in children. TCRdb re-analysed the PCR reads in MiXCR, keeping a single row per CDR3 protein. The sample yields under 140,000 distinct CDR3 sequences, 10% seen once. The sample here was PBMCs from the stem cell graft donor, taken from the stem cell graft. These receptor sequences come from a human donor who donated a stem cell graft to a child with acute lymphoblastic leukemia. The CDR3 runs from the conserved cysteine through the conserved F or W. The D gene is left open where the match is weak. The size of a clone is reported for some rows only, either as once, few or many, or as a class for expanded clones.

d_call | clone_size | j_call | v_call | cdr3_aa | cdr3_nt
TRBD1 | many | TRBJ1-5 | TRBV5-1 | CASSFGAGGSNQPQHF | TGCGCCAGCAGCTTCGGGGCAGGGGGAAGCAATCAGCCCCAGCATTTT
. | many | TRBJ2-1 | TRBV18 | CASSLDEGYNEQFF | TGTGCCAGCTCACTCGACGAGGGGTACAATGAGCAGTTCTTC
TRBD1 | . | TRBJ2-5 | TRBV3-1 | CASSQSGQGETQYF | TGTGCCAGCAGCCAATCCGGACAGGGTGAGACCCAGTACTTC
TRBD1 | many | TRBJ2-7 | TRBV20-1 | CSARVPGQGRNEQYF | TGCAGTGCTAGAGTCCCGGGACAGGGAAGGAACGAGCAGTACTTC
TRBD2 | few | TRBJ2-5 | TRBV27 | CASSPTSGQETQYF | TGTGCCAGCAGCCCAACTAGCGGCCAAGAGACCCAGTACTTC
. | many | TRBJ2-7 | TRBV11-2 | CASSLSPGDEQYF | TGTGCCAGCAGCTTAAGTCCGGGCGACGAGCAGTACTTC
. | many | TRBJ1-1 | TRBV4-1 | CASSQDFLNTEAFF | TGCGCCAGCAGCCAGGACTTCCTGAACACTGAAGCTTTCTTT
. | many | TRBJ2-7 | TRBV6-1 | CASKQKGYLNEQYF | TGTGCCAGCAAACAGAAGGGGTATCTGAACGAGCAGTACTTC
. | many | TRBJ2-7 | TRBV12-3/TRBV12-4 | CASSLGTEYEQYF | TGTGCCAGCAGCCTCGGGACGGAATACGAGCAGTACTTC
TRBD2 | many | TRBJ2-3 | TRBV12-3/TRBV12-4 | CASSPTSSGRTDTQYF | TGTGCCAGCAGTCCTACTTCTAGCGGGAGAACAGATACGCAGTATTTT
TRBD1 | . | TRBJ2-4 | TRBV4-3 | CASSQDSGTGSAAKNIQYF | TGCGCCAGCAGCCAAGATTCCGGGACAGGGTCGGCGGCCAAAAACATTCAGTACTTC
TRBD2 | many | TRBJ2-1 | TRBV5-1 | CASRASGSSYNEQFF | TGCGCCAGCAGGGCTAGCGGGAGCTCCTACAATGAGCAGTTCTTC
. | many | TRBJ2-3 | TRBV3-1 | CASSPPGRGTDTQYF | TGTGCCAGCAGCCCCCCGGGACGGGGCACAGATACGCAGTATTTT
. | . | TRBJ1-6 | TRBV21-1 | CASSTGSGDSPLHF | TGTGCCAGCAGCACAGGGTCTGGGGATTCACCCCTCCACTTT
. | many | TRBJ2-7 | TRBV27 | CASSSNRDTSYEQYF | TGTGCCAGCAGTTCCAACCGGGACACCTCCTACGAGCAGTACTTC
. | many | TRBJ1-4 | TRBV9 | CASSVDDSTHETNEKLFF | TGTGCCAGCAGCGTCGATGACAGCACTCACGAAACTAATGAAAAACTGTTTTTT
TRBD1 | many | TRBJ2-7 | TRBV20-1 | CSARFRDRPSYEQYF | TGCAGTGCTAGGTTCCGGGACAGACCGTCCTACGAGCAGTACTTC
. | . | TRBJ2-3 | TRBV20-1 | CSAMLGGGLDTQYF | TGCAGTGCTATGCTGGGTGGGGGGTTGGATACGCAGTATTTT
. | many | TRBJ2-5 | TRBV27 | CASIQETQYF | TGTGCCAGCATCCAAGAGACCCAGTACTTC
TRBD2 | many | TRBJ2-3 | TRBV24-1 | CATSDRRTSGADTQYF | TGTGCCACCAGTGACCGAAGGACTAGCGGAGCAGATACGCAGTATTTT
. | many | TRBJ2-3 | TRBV12-3/TRBV12-4 | CASSLWLGSSTDTQYF | TGTGCCAGCAGCTTATGGTTAGGGAGTAGCACAGATACGCAGTATTTT
TRBD1 | many | TRBJ2-2 | TRBV5-5 | CASSWTGDGRNTGELFF | TGTGCCAGCAGCTGGACAGGGGATGGGCGAAACACCGGGGAGCTGTTTTTT
. | many | TRBJ2-1 | TRBV5-1 | CASSLEAISEQFF | TGCGCCAGCAGCTTGGAGGCCATAAGTGAGCAGTTCTTC
. | many | TRBJ2-1 | TRBV18 | CASSGARGGTYNEQFF | TGTGCCAGCTCAGGGGCCCGGGGCGGAACCTACAATGAGCAGTTCTTC
. | many | TRBJ2-2 | TRBV5-1 | CASSQFTGELFF | TGCGCCAGCAGCCAATTCACCGGGGAGCTGTTTTTT
. | many | TRBJ1-2 | TRBV5-6 | CASSLRPVGSTYGYTF | TGTGCCAGCAGCTTGAGGCCCGTAGGGTCGACCTATGGCTACACCTTC
. | few | TRBJ1-1 | TRBV7-9 | CASSAKGVKNTEAFF | TGTGCCAGCAGCGCCAAAGGGGTGAAGAACACTGAAGCTTTCTTT
TRBD2 | many | TRBJ2-5 | TRBV5-1 | CASSLVAGSGQETQYF | TGCGCCAGCAGCTTGGTAGCGGGGTCGGGACAAGAGACCCAGTACTTC
TRBD1 | many | TRBJ1-4 | TRBV15 | CATSRDRIGSEKLFF | TGTGCCACCAGCCGGGACAGGATCGGTAGTGAAAAACTTTTTTTT
. | many | TRBJ2-1 | TRBV5-1 | CASSLANLARNNEQFF | TGCGCCAGCAGCTTGGCCAACCTAGCGAGGAACAATGAGCAGTTCTTC
TRBD2 | many | TRBJ2-2 | TRBV4-3 | CASSPRTSGGADTGELFF | TGCGCCAGCAGCCCCCGGACTAGCGGGGGGGCCGACACCGGGGAGCTGTTTTTT
. | few | TRBJ1-4 | TRBV30 | CASSQTNEKLFF | TGTGCCTCCTCGCAAACTAATGAAAAACTGTTTTTT
. | many | TRBJ1-4 | TRBV12-3/TRBV12-4 | CASSLDLGSGEKLFF | TGTGCCAGCAGTTTAGATCTGGGATCGGGGGAAAAACTGTTTTTT
TRBD2 | many | TRBJ2-1 | TRBV7-2 | CASSLGLAYNEQFF | TGTGCCAGCAGCTTGGGACTAGCCTACAATGAGCAGTTCTTC
. | many | TRBJ2-1 | TRBV28 | CASSSPRLGGRSPAKGEQFF | TGTGCCAGCAGTTCCCCCCGGTTAGGGGGACGTTCTCCCGCTAAAGGAGAGCAGTTCTTC
. | many | TRBJ2-7 | TRBV6-1 | CASSEGFRPYEQYF | TGTGCCAGCAGTGAAGGTTTCAGGCCCTACGAGCAGTACTTC
TRBD2 | many | TRBJ2-7 | TRBV20-1 | CSAVRRGRAYEQYF | TGCAGTGCTGTTCGCCGCGGGAGGGCCTACGAGCAGTACTTC
. | many | TRBJ2-1 | TRBV18 | CASSRETSDEQFF | TGTGCCAGCTCCCGCGAGACTTCAGATGAGCAGTTCTTC
. | many | TRBJ2-2 | TRBV24-1 | CATSDFGGAGTGELFF | TGTGCCACCAGTGATTTTGGGGGTGCGGGCACCGGGGAGCTGTTTTTT
. | many | TRBJ2-7 | TRBV20-1 | CSAISMDISYEQYF | TGCAGTGCTATTTCTATGGACATTTCCTACGAGCAGTACTTC
. | many | TRBJ2-1 | TRBV20-1 | CSARGRGGVPFHEQFF | TGCAGTGCTAGGGGACGTGGTGGCGTACCCTTCCATGAGCAGTTCTTC
TRBD2 | many | TRBJ2-1 | TRBV12-3/TRBV12-4 | CASSPTSGRPGSYNEQFF | TGTGCCAGCAGTCCGACTAGCGGGAGGCCTGGCTCCTACAATGAGCAGTTCTTC
. | many | TRBJ2-1 | TRBV29-1 | CSVEDLDSGSSYNEQFF | TGCAGCGTTGAAGACCTGGACAGTGGGAGCTCCTACAATGAGCAGTTCTTC
. | many | TRBJ1-4 | TRBV7-2 | CASSPPFAGEKLFF | TGTGCCAGCAGCCCCCCTTTCGCAGGCGAAAAACTGTTTTTT
. | many | TRBJ2-7 | TRBV19 | CASSIAGTVYYEQYF | TGTGCCAGTAGTATCGCCGGGACGGTGTACTACGAGCAGTACTTC
. | many | TRBJ2-2 | TRBV20-1 | CSASRDNTGELFF | TGCAGTGCTTCTAGGGATAACACCGGGGAGCTGTTTTTT
TRBD2 | many | TRBJ2-1 | TRBV7-6 | CASSLGGLAGGYNEQFF | TGTGCCAGCAGCTTAGGGGGACTAGCGGGAGGCTACAATGAGCAGTTCTTC
. | many | TRBJ1-2 | TRBV20-1 | CSAHHILTGWWGYTF | TGCAGTGCTCATCATATACTCACAGGGTGGTGGGGCTACACCTTC
. | many | TRBJ1-2 | TRBV27 | CASSLSWGAYGYTF | TGTGCCAGCAGTTTATCATGGGGGGCCTATGGCTACACCTTC
. | many | TRBJ2-7 | TRBV10-3 | CAISESGQGSYEQYF | TGTGCCATCAGTGAGTCAGGGCAGGGAAGCTACGAGCAGTACTTC
. | many | TRBJ1-2 | TRBV20-1 | CSASPGVVRDYGYTF | TGCAGTGCCTCCCCTGGGGTTGTCCGGGACTATGGCTACACCTTC
. | many | TRBJ2-5 | TRBV7-2 | CASSSSGAGETQYF | TGTGCCAGCAGCTCGTCAGGTGCTGGAGAGACCCAGTACTTC
TRBD1 | . | TRBJ1-6 | TRBV30 | CAWTRTGANSPLHF | TGTGCCTGGACAAGGACAGGGGCAAATTCACCCCTCCACTTT
. | many | TRBJ1-2 | TRBV29-1 | CSVQSGVGYGYTF | TGCAGCGTTCAGTCAGGGGTCGGCTATGGCTACACCTTC